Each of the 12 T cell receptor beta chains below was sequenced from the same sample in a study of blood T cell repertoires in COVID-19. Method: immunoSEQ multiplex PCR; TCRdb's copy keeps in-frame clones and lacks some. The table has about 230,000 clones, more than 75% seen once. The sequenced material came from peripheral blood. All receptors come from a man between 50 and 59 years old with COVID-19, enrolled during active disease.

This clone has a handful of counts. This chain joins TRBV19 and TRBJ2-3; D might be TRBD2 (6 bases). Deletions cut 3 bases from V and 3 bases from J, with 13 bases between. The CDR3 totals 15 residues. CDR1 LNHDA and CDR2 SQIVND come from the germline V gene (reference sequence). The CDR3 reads CASSIDGGSTDTQYF. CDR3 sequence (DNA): TGTGCCAGTAGTATTGACGGGGGTAGTACAGATACGCAGTATTTT.

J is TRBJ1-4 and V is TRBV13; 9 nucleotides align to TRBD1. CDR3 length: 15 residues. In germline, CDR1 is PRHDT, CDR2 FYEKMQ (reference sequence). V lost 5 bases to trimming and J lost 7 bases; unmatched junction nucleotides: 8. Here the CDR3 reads CASSLRTGAGEKLFF. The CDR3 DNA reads TGTGCCAGCAGCCTGCGGACAGGGGCGGGTGAAAAACTGTTTTTT.

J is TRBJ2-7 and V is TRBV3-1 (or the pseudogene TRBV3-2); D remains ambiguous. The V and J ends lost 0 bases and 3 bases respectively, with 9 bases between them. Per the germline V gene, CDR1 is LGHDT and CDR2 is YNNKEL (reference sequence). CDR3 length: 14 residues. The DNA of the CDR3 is TGTGCCAGCAGCCAAGAAAGGAGTCGCTACGAGCAGTACTTC. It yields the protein CASSQERSRYEQYF.

The CDR3 protein is CASSFSGNTDTQYF. CDR3 in DNA: TGTGCCAGCAGCTTTAGCGGGAACACAGATACGCAGTATTTT. This chain joins TRBV5-4 and TRBJ2-3; the match to TRBD2 covers 8 bases. The V gene end was trimmed by 2 bases and the J gene end by 2 bases; junction bases not matched to a gene: 1. Germline CDR1 and CDR2: SGHNT and YYREEE (reference sequence). This CDR3 is 14 amino acids long.

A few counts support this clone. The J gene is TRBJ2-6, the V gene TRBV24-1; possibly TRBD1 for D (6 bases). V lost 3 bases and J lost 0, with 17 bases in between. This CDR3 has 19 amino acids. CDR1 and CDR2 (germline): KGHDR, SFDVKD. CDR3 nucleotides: TGTGCCACCAGTGATCCTGGGGGCGCCAGTCCCTCTGGGGCCAACGTCCTGACTTTC. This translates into CATSDPGGASPSGANVLTF.

The CDR3: CASSQGAVGTNEKLFF. The DNA for the CDR3 is TGTGCCAGCAGCCAGGGGGCTGTCGGAACTAATGAAAAACTGTTTTTT. The V call is TRBV5-4, the J call TRBJ1-4, with 8 nucleotides matching TRBD1. Per germline, CDR1 SGHNT and CDR2 YYREEE (reference sequence). The V and J ends lost 4 bases and 1 base, in that order; junction bases with no gene match: 6. The CDR3 has 16 amino acids.

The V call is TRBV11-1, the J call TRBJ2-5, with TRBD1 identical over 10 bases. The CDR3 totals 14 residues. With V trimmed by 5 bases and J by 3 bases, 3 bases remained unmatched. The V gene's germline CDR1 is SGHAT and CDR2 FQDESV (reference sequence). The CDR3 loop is CASSRDRGKETQYF. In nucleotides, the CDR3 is TGTGCCAGCAGCCGGGACAGGGGAAAAGAGACCCAGTACTTC.

CDR3 residues: CASSVGTSGSDEQFF. The CDR3 DNA is TGCGCCAGCAGCGTAGGGACTAGCGGGAGTGATGAGCAGTTCTTC. The chain carries TRBV10-1 and TRBJ2-1; 14 nucleotides agree with TRBD2. The CDR3 sequence is 15 residues long. Unmatched junction bases numbered 6, after V lost 6 bases and J lost 8 bases. Germline assignment: CDR1 WNHNN and CDR2 SYGVQD (reference sequence).

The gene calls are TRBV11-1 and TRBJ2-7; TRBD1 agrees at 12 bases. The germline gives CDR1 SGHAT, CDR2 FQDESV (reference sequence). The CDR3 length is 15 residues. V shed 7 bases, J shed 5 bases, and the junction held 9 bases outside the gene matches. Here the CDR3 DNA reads TGTGCCAGCACTGTTACCGGGACAGGGGGCCACGAGCAGTACTTC. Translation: CASTVTGTGGHEQYF. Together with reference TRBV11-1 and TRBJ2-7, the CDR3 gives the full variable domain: EAEVAQSPRYKITEKSQAVAFWCDPISGHATLYWYRQILGQGPELLVQFQDESVVDDSQLPKDRFSAERLKGVDSTLKIQPAELGDSAMYLCASTVTGTGGHEQYFGPGTRLTVT.

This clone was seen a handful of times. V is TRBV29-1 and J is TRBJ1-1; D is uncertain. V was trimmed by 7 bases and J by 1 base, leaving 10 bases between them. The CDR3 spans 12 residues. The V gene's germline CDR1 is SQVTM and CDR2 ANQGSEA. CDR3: CSGMTTNTEAFF. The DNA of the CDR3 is TGCAGCGGTATGACTACGAACACTGAAGCTTTCTTT.

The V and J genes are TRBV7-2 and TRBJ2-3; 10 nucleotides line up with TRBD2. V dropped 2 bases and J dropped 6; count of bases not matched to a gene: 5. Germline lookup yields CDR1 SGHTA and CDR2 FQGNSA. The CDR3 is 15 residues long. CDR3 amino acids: CASSLLAGGGDTQYF. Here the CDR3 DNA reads TGTGCCAGCAGCTTATTAGCGGGAGGTGGGGATACGCAGTATTTT.

The CDR3 protein is CAISDGQANTEAFF. DNA for the CDR3: TGTGCCATCAGTGACGGACAGGCGAACACTGAAGCTTTCTTT. The V and J genes are TRBV10-3 and TRBJ1-1; TRBD1 matches 7 bases. Looked up from germline, CDR1 is ENHRY and CDR2 is SYGVKD. The CDR3 is 14 amino acids. The V gene end was trimmed by 3 bases and the J gene end by 1 base; junction bases not matched to a gene: 2.